These T cell receptor beta chains were read from a single sample in a study of beta chain features in type 1 diabetes. This table comes from immunoSEQ multiplex PCR, and its TCRdb copy is limited to in-frame clones, with some not included. This table holds 250,000 to 300,000 clones, approximately 25% found once. Sequenced sample: naive CD4+ T cells from blood. The receptor set was obtained from a woman younger than 45 with type 1 diabetes. Each CDR3 is given with its conserved first and last residue. The order of the fields is clone size, V gene, J gene, D gene, CDR3 protein, CDR3 DNA. D genes are given only for firm matches. For some rows the clone size is stated as once, few or many, or as a class when expanded; others skip it.

>few|TRBV6-5|TRBJ1-1|-
CASSYSKQLPNTEAFF
TGTGCCAGCAGTTACTCGAAACAGCTCCCGAACACTGAAGCTTTCTTT
>-|TRBV30|TRBJ2-5|-
CAWSQGGLETQYF
TGTGCCTGGAGTCAGGGTGGCTTGGAGACCCAGTACTTC
>few|TRBV9|TRBJ2-2|TRBD2
CASSVDGGLVTGELFF
TGTGCCAGCAGCGTAGACGGCGGACTAGTAACCGGGGAGCTGTTTTTT
>few|TRBV6-5|TRBJ1-2|-
CASSYSLQGLYGYTF
TGTGCCAGCAGTTACTCGTTGCAGGGTCTCTATGGCTACACCTTC
>-|TRBV5-1|TRBJ2-7|-
CASSFPDSHEQYF
TGCGCCAGCAGCTTCCCGGACAGCCACGAGCAGTACTTC
>few|TRBV2|TRBJ2-4|-
CASSDLENIQYF
TGTGCCAGCAGTGACCTAGAAAACATTCAGTACTTC
>-|TRBV2|TRBJ2-7|-
CASSGGYEQYF
TGTGCCAGCAGTGGAGGGTACGAGCAGTACTTC
>-|TRBV29-1|TRBJ1-1|TRBD1
CSGNRGAVSEAFF
TGCAGCGGCAACAGGGGCGCCGTCTCTGAAGCTTTCTTT
>few|TRBV19|TRBJ1-1|TRBD1
CASFDPGQKNTEAFF
TGTGCCAGTTTCGACCCGGGACAGAAAAACACTGAAGCTTTCTTT
>few|TRBV30|TRBJ2-7|TRBD2
CAWHPRLAGSYEQYF
TGTGCCTGGCATCCGAGACTAGCCGGCTCCTACGAGCAGTACTTC
>-|TRBV6-5|TRBJ1-1|TRBD1
CASSYGTGGMNTEAFF
TGTGCCAGCAGTTACGGAACAGGGGGCATGAACACTGAAGCTTTCTTT
>-|TRBV9|TRBJ2-5|-
CASSGWGEAQETQYF
TGTGCCAGCAGCGGATGGGGAGAGGCCCAAGAGACCCAGTACTTC
>once|TRBV28|TRBJ2-5|TRBD2
CASSLGLAGTETQYF
TGTGCCAGCAGTTTAGGTCTAGCGGGGACTGAGACCCAGTACTTC